These 11 T cell receptor beta chains share one sample of origin, sequenced in a study of T cell clonality in common variable immunodeficiency (dated by TCRdb to 2013 to 2016). Library preparation used the immunoSEQ multiplex PCR assay. TCRdb mirrors the immuneACCESS table, restricted to in-frame sequences. Some clones are absent from its copies; in checked studies, under half trace to an unresolved V gene, and the reason for the others is unknown. Across this sample, about 59,000 clones were tabulated and none appeared just once. In total, the top ten clones hold about 0.8% of the sample. The specimen was peripheral blood mononuclear cells. Every receptor here comes from a person aged 18-70 years in good health.

Of note for this clone: The missing CDR3 end, 3 residues past where the read stops, is filled in from the germline J gene. This chain uses TRBV7-9 with TRBJ1-2; 10 bases agree with TRBD1. The V segment lost 5 bases and the J segment 3 bases; nucleotides outside the gene matches: 3. The CDR3 is 14 residues long. CDR1 SEHNR and CDR2 FQNEAQ come from the germline V gene (reference sequence). The sequenced CDR3 bases are TGTGCCAGCAGCCCCGGGACAGGGGACTATGGC. It specifies CASSPGTGDYG. The whole CDR3 protein reads CASSPGTGDYGYTF.

This clone was detected many times. The CDR3 is cut off 3 residues early in the read; its end comes from the germline J gene. V and J are TRBV7-6 and TRBJ2-2, with D unresolved. Germline V lookup: CDR1 SGHVS, CDR2 FNYEAQ. Trimming removed 2 bases from V and 2 bases from J, with 9 bases in between. This CDR3 is 15 amino acids long. The CDR3 spells CASSLRQINTGELFF. Incomplete CDR3 DNA: TGTGCCAGCAGCTTAAGGCAGATAAACACCGGGGAG.

At least ten counts were recorded for this clone. Read coverage stops 3 residues before the CDR3 terminus; the germline J gene supplies the remainder. The chain uses TRBV7-2 and TRBJ1-4; D is ambiguous. Looked up from germline, CDR1 is SGHTA and CDR2 is FQGNSA. The V end was cut by 5 bases, the J end by 8 bases, with 18 bases between. This CDR3 spans 15 amino acids. The CDR3: CASSPSAEEWEKLFF. The CDR3 bases that were read are TGTGCCAGCAGCCCGTCGGCGGAGGAATGGGAAAAA.

This clone was detected many times. The CDR3 DNA, read in part, is TGTGCCAGCAGTTTTAGGGGAACAGGGCTCCAAGAGACC. It translates to CASSFRGTGLQET. The complete CDR3 sequence is CASSFRGTGLQETQYF. The V call is TRBV28, the J call TRBJ2-5; possible D gene TRBD1, 6 bases. With the read ending 3 residues before the CDR3 end, the germline J gene is used to fill in that end. V lost 3 bases, J lost 1 base, and 15 bases lay in between. The CDR3 extends over 16 amino acids. The V gene's germline CDR1 is MDHEN and CDR2 SYDVKM.

This clone was seen many times. The read terminates 3 residues before the CDR3 end, so the remaining end is supplied by the germline J gene. This chain joins TRBV19 and TRBJ2-1; 10 bases are shared with TRBD2. CDR3 length: 16 amino acids. The germline CDR1 and CDR2 sequences are LNHDA and SQIVND (reference sequence). V shed 4 bases and J 2 bases; nucleotides not matched to a gene: 5. The CDR3 loop reads CASSSRTSGTYNEQFF. Partial CDR3 DNA: TGTGCCAGTAGTAGCCGGACTAGCGGCACCTACAATGAG.

This clone was found many times. The missing CDR3 end, 3 residues past where the read stops, is filled in from the germline J gene. The chain uses TRBV19 and TRBJ2-5, with a tentative D call TRBD2 (5 bases). The V end was cut by 8 bases, the J end by 5 bases, with 15 bases between. Germline lookup yields CDR1 LNHDA and CDR2 SQIVND (reference sequence). CDR3 length equals 13 residues. Here the CDR3 reads CASEGGTTETQYF. CDR3 DNA (partial): TGTGCCAGTGAGGGTGGCACAACGGAGACC.

This clone was detected many times. The CDR3 is cut off 3 residues early in the read; its end comes from the germline J gene. This rearrangement joins TRBV13 to TRBJ2-3, with 9 bases aligning to TRBD1. Germline values: CDR1 PRHDT, CDR2 FYEKMQ (reference sequence). J lost 4 bases, V lost 4 bases, and 6 bases had no gene match. The CDR3 sequence is 15 residues long. The part of the CDR3 DNA that was read is TGTGCCAGCAGCTCACGACAGGGGGAAGCAGATACG. This translates into CASSSRQGEADT. In full, the CDR3 is CASSSRQGEADTQYF.

This clone was seen ten or more times. The read terminates 3 residues before the CDR3 end, so the remaining end is supplied by the germline J gene. This chain connects TRBV30 to TRBJ1-6; D is uncertain. Between the trimmed V and J ends, which lost 1 base and 5 bases, there was a span of 6 bases. Looked up from germline, CDR1 is GTSNPN and CDR2 is SVGIG (reference sequence). The CDR3 runs to 13 residues. CDR3 DNA, as far as it was read: TGTGCCTGGAGTGACACACATAATTCACCC. This codes for CAWSDTHNSP. The entire CDR3 reads CAWSDTHNSPLHF.

Concerning this clone: Coverage ceases 3 residues before the CDR3 finishes, and the germline J gene fills in the end. The rearrangement links TRBV6-1 to TRBJ1-1, with 7 bases aligning to TRBD1. The germline V gene encodes CDR1 MNHNS and CDR2 SASEGT. Losses at the gene ends were 2 bases for V and 5 bases for J; bases not matched to a gene: 5. The length of the CDR3 is 14 residues. The covered CDR3 bases are TGTGCCAGCAGTGAAACAGGGGAGGGTACTGAA. This gives the protein CASSETGEGTE. The CDR3 reads in full as CASSETGEGTEAFF.

The table lists this clone with a few counts. The read falls 3 residues short of the CDR3 end, and the missing part is taken from the germline J gene. V is TRBV19 and J is TRBJ1-2; D call uncertain. Germline CDR1 is LNHDA and CDR2 is SQIVND (reference sequence). CDR3 size: 13 residues. CDR3 DNA (partial): TGTGCCAGTAGTGTCGACATCTCCGATACC. Its translation: CASSVDISDT. The entire CDR3 is CASSVDISDTYTF.

As for this clone: The read ends 3 residues shy of where the CDR3 ends; the end is completed using the germline J gene. This sequence joins TRBV5-6 and TRBJ1-2, with D unresolved. Deletions cut 2 bases from V and 5 bases from J, with 10 bases between. Germline V gene data show CDR1 as SGHDT and CDR2 as YYEEEE. CDR3 length: 13 amino acids. The CDR3 loop is CASSFSRRYGYTF. The covered CDR3 bases are TGTGCCAGCAGCTTCTCCAGGAGATATGGC. Drawing the rest from reference TRBV5-6 and TRBJ1-2, the complete variable domain is DAGVTQSPTHLIKTRGQQVTLRCSPKSGHDTVSWYQQALGQGPQFIFQYYEEEERQRGNFPDRFSGHQFPNYSSELNVNALLLGDSALYLCASSFSRRYGYTFGSGTRLTVV.